One sample yielded the 25 T cell receptor beta chains listed below, sequenced in a study of T-cell memory formation after mild COVID-19. MiXCR, run by TCRdb on the 5' RACE reads, gives a single entry per CDR3 protein. The table records hundreds of thousands of distinct CDR3 sequences, about a fifth of them present only once. Sequenced material: PBMCs or a T cell subset sorted from them (not recorded which). The source is an adult woman who had mild COVID-19 (a few samples of this study predate the infection). Cell type and time point are not known.

CDR3 loop: CAISKDRYTEAFF. The CDR3 region has the DNA TGTGCCATCAGCAAGGACAGGTACACTGAAGCTTTCTTT. This chain links TRBV10-3 with TRBJ1-1; 7 positions match TRBD1. Germline loops: CDR1 ENHRY, CDR2 SYGVKD. This CDR3 comprises 13 residues. The J segment lost 3 bases and the V segment lost 6 bases, leaving 4 bases of the junction unmatched.

This clonotype was observed a handful of times. This chain uses TRBV18 with TRBJ2-5, with no clear D. Germline-derived CDR1 and CDR2 are KGHSH and LQKENI. Trimming removed 3 bases at V and 1 base at J, with 6 bases between. This CDR3 comprises 13 residues. The CDR3 is CASSPQAQETQYF. CDR3 sequence (DNA): TGTGCCAGCTCACCCCAGGCCCAAGAGACCCAGTACTTC.

The gene calls are TRBV5-6 and TRBJ2-3, with 13 bases aligning to TRBD2. The CDR3 totals 16 residues. Germline trimming cut 4 bases from V and 2 bases from J; bases unmatched to any gene: 4. Looked up from germline, CDR1 is SGHDT and CDR2 is YYEEEE. The CDR3 region is CASSGTSGAITDTQYF. Written as DNA, the CDR3 is TGTGCCAGCAGCGGGACTAGCGGGGCGATCACAGATACGCAGTATTTT. The whole variable domain, filled in from reference TRBV5-6 and TRBJ2-3, reads DAGVTQSPTHLIKTRGQQVTLRCSPKSGHDTVSWYQQALGQGPQFIFQYYEEEERQRGNFPDRFSGHQFPNYSSELNVNALLLGDSALYLCASSGTSGAITDTQYFGPGTRLTVL.

The chain couples TRBV12-3 or TRBV12-4 to TRBJ2-7; 7 bases fit TRBD1. V lost 4 bases, J lost 3 bases, and 9 bases stayed unmatched. The CDR3 is 15 amino acids. The CDR3, as DNA: TGTGCCAGCAGTTCGCAGGGGGTCGGAAACTACGAGCAGTACTTC. It translates to CASSSQGVGNYEQYF.

The CDR3 DNA reads as TGCAGCGTTGAAGATCGTCAGGGGGCAGGGACTGAAGCTTTCTTT. Translated, it gives CSVEDRQGAGTEAFF. The chain uses TRBV29-1 and TRBJ1-1; 8 nucleotides agree with TRBD1. Trimming cost V 0 bases and J 5 bases; bases outside gene matches: 8. The CDR3 is made up of 15 amino acids. CDR1 SQVTM and CDR2 ANQGSEA come from the germline V gene.

The chain uses TRBV5-1 and TRBJ2-2, with TRBD1 matching over 7 bases. Trimming cost V 0 bases and J 5 bases; bases outside gene matches: 4. The CDR3 covers 15 residues. Per the germline V gene, CDR1 is SGHRS and CDR2 is YFSETQ. CDR3 region: CASSLETGITGELFF. The CDR3 DNA reads as TGCGCCAGCAGCTTGGAGACAGGGATTACCGGGGAGCTGTTTTTT.

This clonotype was recorded a few times. The rearrangement joins TRBV19 to TRBJ2-3, with TRBD2 matching over 12 bases. The CDR3 contains 19 residues. Germline V CDR1 and CDR2: LNHDA, SQIVND (reference sequence). The junction had 9 bases not matched to a gene; V was cut back by 1 base and J by 1 base. DNA for the CDR3: TGTGCCAGTAGTATAGGGATCGCTAGCGGGAGGGACCGCACAGATACGCAGTATTTT. As protein: CASSIGIASGRDRTDTQYF.

The chain joins TRBV7-3 to TRBJ2-7, with 8 bases lining up with TRBD1. After removal of 0 bases from V and 0 bases from J, the junction contained 7 bases not matched to a gene. The CDR3 has 17 residues. Germline CDR1 and CDR2: SGHTA and FQGTGA. As DNA, the CDR3 is TGTGCCAGCAGCTTAACGGCGGCCGGGACAGGCTCCTACGAGCAGTACTTC. Amino acids: CASSLTAAGTGSYEQYF.

The sample holds a few counts of this clonotype. V and J are TRBV5-1 and TRBJ2-1; 13 bases agree with TRBD2. The J segment lost 4 bases and the V segment lost 4 bases, leaving 8 bases of the junction unmatched. This CDR3 region has 17 residues. Germline V CDR1 and CDR2: SGHRS, YFSETQ. CDR3 in DNA: TGCGCCAGCAGCCCCGGGACTAGCGGGGAGAGTTACAATGAGCAGTTCTTC. Translating it yields CASSPGTSGESYNEQFF.

This clonotype came up a few times. This chain's CDR3 is CASSSGVLVNEQFF. DNA for the CDR3: TGTGCCAGCAGTTCAGGGGTATTGGTGAATGAGCAGTTCTTC. The chain links TRBV12-3 or TRBV12-4 to TRBJ2-1; TRBD1 is a possible D gene (6 bases). Trimming took 4 bases from V and 7 from J, leaving 14 bases between them. CDR3 size: 14 residues.

As for this clonotype: The germline gene is not matched at one end of the junction; a read error may be the cause. This chain connects TRBV7-9 to TRBJ1-4; maybe TRBD1 (6 bases). The CDR3 contains 10 residues. Germline CDR1 is SEHNR and CDR2 is FQNEAQ (reference sequence). CDR3 nucleotide sequence: TGTGCCAGCAGCCAACCCGGGGGCTCTTTT. The encoded protein is CASSQPGGSF.

In its sample, this clonotype was seen many times. This chain connects TRBV19 to TRBJ2-1; 12 nucleotides agree with TRBD2. With 3 bases clipped from V and 3 bases from J, the junction kept 6 bases outside the gene matches. Germline values: CDR1 LNHDA, CDR2 SQIVND (reference sequence). CDR3 length equals 17 residues. CDR3 loop: CASSIVTSGRYYNEQFF. DNA for the CDR3: TGTGCCAGTAGTATCGTCACTAGCGGGAGGTACTACAATGAGCAGTTCTTC.

DNA of the CDR3: TGCAGTGCTAGTCCTAGCGGATACACAGATACGCAGTATTTT. This translates into CSASPSGYTDTQYF. The gene calls are TRBV20-1 and TRBJ2-3; 7 nucleotides align to TRBD2. Germline CDR1 and CDR2: DFQATT and SNEGSKA (reference sequence). The CDR3 covers 14 residues. After removal of 3 bases from V and 2 bases from J, the junction contained 5 bases not matched to a gene.

This clonotype has only one observation. The chain recombines TRBV12-3 or TRBV12-4 with TRBJ2-1, with unresolved D. CDR3 length: 14 residues. The V end lost 1 base, the J end lost 3 bases, and 7 bases lay between the germline ends. Here the CDR3 DNA reads TGTGCCAGCAGTTTAGTAGGGCTCTACAATGAGCAGTTCTTC. Translated: CASSLVGLYNEQFF.

This clonotype was counted at least ten times. The chain links TRBV7-9 to TRBJ1-4; 8 bases are a match to TRBD1. Trimming took 7 bases from V and 6 from J; bases not matched to a gene: 13. The germline V gene has CDR1 SEHNR and CDR2 FQNEAQ (reference sequence). There are 16 residues in the CDR3. This chain's CDR3 is CASTLRQGRLDEKLFF. Here the CDR3 DNA reads TGTGCCAGCACCCTCCGACAGGGGCGTTTGGATGAAAAACTGTTTTTT.

The sample holds a few counts of this clonotype. The CDR3 bases are TGTGCCACCAGTTCCACAGGGTATTCCGGGGAGCTGTTTTTT. It translates to CATSSTGYSGELFF. The rearrangement joins TRBV24-1 to TRBJ2-2, with D tentatively TRBD1 (6 bases). Trimming stripped 6 bases from V and 6 bases from J, with 13 bases between. Germline V gene lookup returns CDR1 KGHDR and CDR2 SFDVKD. This CDR3 has 14 amino acids.

The gene calls are TRBV24-1 and TRBJ1-2; D is possibly TRBD1 (5 bases). V was pared by 5 bases and J by 4 bases, with 13 bases between. The germline gives CDR1 KGHDR, CDR2 SFDVKD. The CDR3 length is 14 residues. In DNA form, the CDR3 reads TGTGCCACCAGTGCAGGGATTCGGGGCTATGGCTACACCTTC. This encodes CATSAGIRGYGYTF.

The chain carries TRBV29-1 and TRBJ2-7; 7 bases match TRBD1. The length of the CDR3 is 17 residues. The germline gives CDR1 SQVTM, CDR2 ANQGSEA. V lost 2 bases to trimming and J lost 2 bases; unmatched junction nucleotides: 15. The CDR3 here is CSVERFGQGVRTYEQYF. The DNA of the CDR3 is TGCAGCGTTGAAAGGTTCGGGCAGGGGGTACGAACCTACGAGCAGTACTTC.

The V and J genes are TRBV7-9 and TRBJ2-5, with a possible D match to TRBD2 (7 bases). The germline V gene encodes CDR1 SEHNR and CDR2 FQNEAQ (reference sequence). V was cut by 2 bases and J by 4 bases, with 17 bases left in between. This CDR3 contains 16 residues. The CDR3 loop is CASSLPSGGGGETQYF. The CDR3 nucleotides read TGTGCCAGCAGCTTACCTAGCGGAGGGGGAGGAGAGACCCAGTACTTC.

A few counts support this clonotype. The chain carries TRBV4-2 and TRBJ2-3, with D possibly matching TRBD2 (5 bases). CDR1 and CDR2 (germline): LGHNA, YNFKEQ. The length of the CDR3 is 19 residues. V lost 0 bases, J lost 2 bases, and 21 bases lay in between. CDR3 sequence: CASSQDRFPHGVATDTQYF. Written as DNA, the CDR3 is TGTGCCAGCAGCCAAGATAGGTTCCCCCACGGGGTAGCCACAGATACGCAGTATTTT.

This clonotype was recorded a few times. J is TRBJ1-5 and V is TRBV4-3; the match to TRBD1 covers 7 bases. The junction had 6 bases not matched to a gene; V was cut back by 4 bases and J by 6 bases. CDR1 and CDR2 from the germline V gene are LGHNA and YSLEER. The CDR3 length is 14 residues. CDR3 in DNA: TGCGCCAGCAGCCCTCAGGGGGGGATTCAGCCCCAGCATTTT. Translation: CASSPQGGIQPQHF.

This clonotype came up many times. The V gene is TRBV7-9, the J gene TRBJ1-1; a weak D match, TRBD1 (5 bases). Trimming cost V 7 bases and J 5 bases, with 20 bases left between them. This CDR3 contains 15 residues. Germline-derived CDR1 and CDR2 are SEHNR and FQNEAQ (reference sequence). Here the CDR3 DNA reads TGTGCCAGCACCCCTCGCGGGGCGCGGTGGACTGAAGCTTTCTTT. Amino acids: CASTPRGARWTEAFF.

This clonotype was counted between two and nine times. This chain uses TRBV28 with TRBJ2-1, with D possibly being TRBD2 (5 bases). V gave up 1 base and J gave up 4 bases, with 14 bases separating them. The germline gives CDR1 MDHEN, CDR2 SYDVKM. The CDR3 sequence is 16 residues long. Here the CDR3 reads CASSLSGEITYNEQFF. CDR3 bases: TGTGCCAGCAGTTTATCCGGGGAGATAACTTACAATGAGCAGTTCTTC.

This clonotype was seen repeatedly, ten times or more. CDR3 protein: CASSLWQGERSYTF. The CDR3 nucleotides are TGTGCCAGCAGTTTATGGCAGGGGGAGAGGAGCTACACCTTC. The chain links TRBV12-3 or TRBV12-4 to TRBJ1-2, with 7 positions matching TRBD1. V shed 2 bases and J 9 bases; nucleotides not matched to a gene: 9. The CDR3 spans 14 residues.

This clonotype has more than one count but fewer than ten. This chain joins TRBV7-2 and TRBJ2-5, with 15 bases lining up with TRBD2. The CDR3 extends over 15 amino acids. Germline V lookup: CDR1 SGHTA, CDR2 FQGNSA. The ends lost 5 bases at V and 7 bases at J; junction bases unmatched: 5. The CDR3 DNA reads TGTGCCAGCAGCGCGGGACTAGCGGGGGGACGGACCCAGTACTTC. Translating gives CASSAGLAGGRTQYF.